Below, 25 T cell receptor beta chains from the same sample are listed, as sequenced in a study of molecular identifiers for immune sequencing clone quantification. TCRdb processed the PCR reads anew with MiXCR; each CDR3 protein has one entry. The sample yields nearly 650,000 distinct CDR3 sequences, approximately 24% seen once. The sample taken for sequencing was naive CD8+ T cells from blood, with Jurkat cell RNA spiked in. The subset here: FACS-sorted CD8+CD4-CCR7+CD45RA+ naive T cells. These receptors originate from a human donor in good health. Some libraries in this study had Jurkat cell RNA spiked in.

The V gene is TRBV24-1, the J gene TRBJ2-5; 7 nucleotides align to TRBD1. Trimming took 4 bases from V and 3 from J; bases not matched to a gene: 7. CDR1 and CDR2 (germline): KGHDR, SFDVKD. The CDR3 loop spans 15 amino acids. The chain's CDR3 is CATSESGQREETQYF. CDR3 DNA: TGTGCCACCAGTGAGTCGGGACAGCGAGAAGAGACCCAGTACTTC.

V usage is TRBV5-4 and J usage is TRBJ2-3, with 10 positions matching TRBD2. This CDR3 has 15 amino acids. Germline assignment: CDR1 SGHNT and CDR2 YYREEE (reference sequence). V lost 5 bases, J lost 5 bases, and 8 bases stayed unmatched. The CDR3, as DNA: TGTGCCAGCAGAACAGCGGGGGGGCCGGGAGATACGCAGTATTTT. Amino acids: CASRTAGGPGDTQYF.

V usage is TRBV25-1 and J usage is TRBJ2-5; D may be TRBD1 or TRBD2 (5 bases each). Per the germline V gene, CDR1 is MGHDK and CDR2 is SYGVNS. CDR3 length: 11 amino acids. The V gene lost 2 bases and the J gene lost 7 bases, with 5 bases spanning the gap. CDR3 region: CASSEGGTQYF. The CDR3 DNA sequence: TGTGCCAGCAGTGAAGGGGGGACCCAGTACTTC.

Here the CDR3 reads CASSLGSRSGTVIQETQYF. The CDR3 DNA follows: TGTGCCAGCAGCTTAGGCAGCCGGTCCGGGACAGTTATCCAAGAGACCCAGTACTTC. V gene TRBV11-1 combines with J gene TRBJ2-5; 7 bases are shared with TRBD1. The CDR3 is 19 amino acids. Germline V gene lookup returns CDR1 SGHAT and CDR2 FQDESV (reference sequence). V lost 1 base to trimming and J lost 1 base; unmatched junction nucleotides: 15.

There are many counts of this clonotype. The J gene is TRBJ2-3, the V gene TRBV27; D is possibly TRBD2 (5 bases). The germline V gene has CDR1 MNHEY and CDR2 SMNVEV (reference sequence). Between the trimmed V and J ends, which lost 8 bases and 4 bases, there was a span of 22 bases. The length of the CDR3 is 16 residues. The CDR3 DNA follows: TGTGCCAGCTCGACCCTACTAGGTCGAGGCCCAGATACGCAGTATTTT. Encoded protein: CASSTLLGRGPDTQYF.

Remarks on this clonotype: The CDR3 carries no conserved terminal phenylalanine or tryptophan, so it likely arises from a read error. The chain links TRBV20-1 to TRBJ2-5; 10 positions match TRBD1. Unmatched junction bases numbered 13, after V lost 0 bases and J lost 0 bases. The CDR3 is 19 residues long. Germline V gene data show CDR1 as DFQATT and CDR2 as SNEGSKA (reference sequence). CDR3 amino acids: CSARDPGQGEGQYQETQYL. CDR3 DNA sequence: TGCAGTGCTAGAGATCCTGGACAGGGGGAAGGGCAATACCAAGAGACCCAGTACCTC.

The gene calls are TRBV12-3 or TRBV12-4 and TRBJ2-3; D gene uncertain. CDR3 length: 14 amino acids. Deletions cut 6 bases from V and 1 base from J, with 11 bases between. In DNA, the CDR3 is TGTGCCAGCAGCCCGCCGACCGGCACAGATACGCAGTATTTT. Translation gives CASSPPTGTDTQYF.

This clonotype was found many times. For the CDR3, the DNA is TGCGCCAGCAGCCAAGATTTGGGCAGGGCGAGGAACACTGAAGCTTTCTTT. This encodes CASSQDLGRARNTEAFF. V is TRBV4-3 and J is TRBJ1-1, with TRBD1 as a possible D gene (5 bases). Germline V gene data show CDR1 as LGHNA and CDR2 as YSLEER. The V and J ends lost 0 bases and 1 base respectively, with 15 bases between them. The CDR3 covers 17 residues.

This clonotype was seen many times. The V and J genes are TRBV4-1 and TRBJ2-5; 8 bases agree with TRBD2. Per the germline V gene, CDR1 is MGHRA and CDR2 is YSYEKL. The junction had 6 bases not matched to a gene; V was cut back by 2 bases and J by 1 base. The CDR3 loop spans 16 amino acids. The CDR3 sequence is CASSQSAGDPQETQYF. The CDR3 DNA reads TGCGCCAGCAGCCAATCAGCGGGGGACCCCCAAGAGACCCAGTACTTC.

The chain recombines TRBV6-2 or TRBV6-3 with TRBJ1-1; no reliable D call. CDR1 is MNHEY and CDR2 is SVGEGT in the germline V gene. V gave up 0 bases and J gave up 0 bases, with 11 bases separating them. This CDR3 is 16 amino acids long. CDR3 sequence reads: CASSYSRGTMNTEAFF. Written as DNA, the CDR3 is TGTGCCAGCAGTTACTCCCGGGGAACTATGAACACTGAAGCTTTCTTT.

As to this clonotype: A junction boundary mismatches the germline segment, possibly from a read error. The chain joins TRBV3-1 to TRBJ2-1; D is unresolved. The germline V gene encodes CDR1 LGHDT and CDR2 YNNKEL (reference sequence). The length of the CDR3 is 16 residues. The CDR3 nucleotides read TGTGCCAGCAGCCAAGAAAGAGTAGTAACTGGAGATGAGCAGTCCTTC. This sequence encodes CASSQERVVTGDEQSF.

The chain joins TRBV7-9 to TRBJ2-3; no definite D call. CDR3 length: 15 residues. The V and J ends lost 4 bases and 1 base respectively, with 12 bases between them. In germline, CDR1 is SEHNR, CDR2 FQNEAQ (reference sequence). The CDR3 DNA sequence: TGTGCCAGCAGCTCATTTCATGGGGGCACAGATACGCAGTATTTT. This encodes CASSSFHGGTDTQYF.

There are many counts of this clonotype. The V gene is TRBV6-5, the J gene TRBJ1-1; weak D call: TRBD1 (5 bases). Per germline, CDR1 MNHEY and CDR2 SVGAGI. V was cut by 6 bases and J by 6 bases, with 17 bases left in between. The CDR3 has 14 residues. DNA for the CDR3: TGTGCCAGCAGCTGGACGGGACTGATGTCTGAAGCTTTCTTT. Encoded protein: CASSWTGLMSEAFF.

This clonotype has only one observation. The chain employs TRBV11-3 and TRBJ2-1; the D gene is possibly TRBD2 (6 bases). The CDR3 extends over 13 amino acids. Germline lookup yields CDR1 SGHNT and CDR2 YENEEA. Trimming took 5 bases from V and 6 from J, leaving 11 bases between them. The CDR3 loop is CASSGGSANEQFF. The CDR3 bases are TGTGCCAGCAGCGGGGGGTCTGCCAATGAGCAGTTCTTC.

This clonotype came up many times. The chain couples TRBV9 to TRBJ1-5, with D perhaps matching TRBD1 (6 bases). The V end was cut by 0 bases, the J end by 4 bases, with 11 bases between. This CDR3 contains 15 residues. The germline CDR1 and CDR2 sequences are SGDLS and YYNGEE. The CDR3 spells CASSVEGGWNQPQHF. The CDR3 nucleotides read TGTGCCAGCAGCGTAGAAGGGGGTTGGAATCAGCCCCAGCATTTT.

This clonotype was counted a few times. The chain joins TRBV20-1 to TRBJ2-3; D unclear. V lost 5 bases, J lost 2 bases, and 17 bases lay in between. This CDR3 spans 15 amino acids. CDR1 is DFQATT and CDR2 is SNEGSKA in the germline V gene (reference sequence). CDR3 amino acids: CSAHPKAVYTDTQYF. DNA for the CDR3: TGCAGTGCTCATCCCAAGGCAGTTTACACAGATACGCAGTATTTT.

The chain combines TRBV20-1 with TRBJ1-5; D not certain. This CDR3 region has 16 residues. Germline-derived CDR1 and CDR2 are DFQATT and SNEGSKA (reference sequence). V lost 3 bases and J lost 1, with 16 bases in between. In nucleotides, the CDR3 is TGCAGTGCTAGGGGGAGGGTCGGTTCGAGCAATCAGCCCCAGCATTTT. Protein sequence: CSARGRVGSSNQPQHF.

This clonotype was recorded at least ten times. V usage is TRBV28 and J usage is TRBJ2-2; 8 positions match TRBD2. The CDR3 loop spans 17 amino acids. V lost 1 base and J lost 2; bases outside the gene matches: 6. Germline V gives CDR1 MDHEN, CDR2 SYDVKM. The DNA for the CDR3 is TGTGCCAGCAGTTTATATCATAGCGGGGCTAACACCGGGGAGCTGTTTTTT. Protein sequence: CASSLYHSGANTGELFF.

Worth noting for this clonotype: A read error may account for a junction end that differs from germline. The J gene is TRBJ2-3, the V gene TRBV7-7, with D tentatively TRBD2 (6 bases). There are 14 residues in the CDR3. Germline V gene sequence: CDR1 SSHAT, CDR2 FNYEAQ (reference sequence). Written as DNA, the CDR3 is TGTGGCAGCAGCTTAGCGGCAGGAGACGATCGGCAGTATTTT. This translates into CGSSLAAGDDRQYF.

The CDR3 reads CASSLEGIWTGMETQYF. CDR3 in DNA: TGTGCCAGCAGCTTAGAAGGTATCTGGACAGGGATGGAGACCCAGTACTTC. V is TRBV7-2 and J is TRBJ2-5, with 8 positions matching TRBD1. The CDR3 is 17 residues long. V dropped 1 base and J dropped 5; count of bases not matched to a gene: 12. Germline CDR1 and CDR2: SGHTA and FQGNSA.

This clonotype was detected ten times or more. CDR3 loop: CSARDTRGPRTDTQYF. Here the CDR3 DNA reads TGCAGTGCTAGAGATACCCGGGGCCCCCGCACAGATACGCAGTATTTT. The chain employs TRBV20-1 and TRBJ2-3; TRBD1 or TRBD2 may be the D gene (5 bases each). Per the germline V gene, CDR1 is DFQATT and CDR2 is SNEGSKA (reference sequence). V gave up 0 bases and J gave up 1 base, with 14 bases separating them. This CDR3 is 16 amino acids long.

As concerns this clonotype: This may come from a read error, since a much larger clone is one base off. V usage is TRBV19 and J usage is TRBJ2-2, with TRBD2 as a possible D gene (6 bases). V was trimmed by 5 bases and J by 3 bases, leaving 10 bases between them. CDR3 length: 14 residues. Germline values: CDR1 LNHDA, CDR2 SQIVND (reference sequence). The CDR3 region has the DNA TGTGCCAGTAGTCCGGGGGTTGACACCGGGGAGCTGTTTTTT. Amino acids: CASSPGVDTGELFF.

This clonotype was recorded a few times. The chain is built from TRBV4-1 and TRBJ2-1; D ambiguous. This CDR3 has 15 amino acids. V was trimmed by 4 bases and J by 6 bases, leaving 16 bases between them. From germline, CDR1 is MGHRA and CDR2 YSYEKL. The CDR3: CASSPHPERFNEQFF. CDR3 in DNA: TGCGCCAGCAGCCCGCACCCCGAGAGGTTCAATGAGCAGTTCTTC.

A word on this clonotype: With a much larger clone just one base away, this may be a read error. V gene TRBV6-5 combines with J gene TRBJ2-1; D is undetermined. In germline, CDR1 is MNHEY, CDR2 SVGAGI. The CDR3 covers 12 residues. CDR3: CASSSPPNAQFF. CDR3 DNA: TGTGCCAGCAGTTCCCCCCCGAATGCGCAGTTCTTC.

The sample holds one count of this clonotype. A read error is possible here, since a much larger clone lies one base away. The rearrangement links TRBV6-5 to TRBJ1-1; D uncertain. Germline V gene data show CDR1 as MNHEY and CDR2 as SVGAGI. V lost 6 bases to trimming and J lost 3 bases, with 14 bases between them. The CDR3 totals 14 residues. CDR3 protein: CASRQYLQHTEAFF. The CDR3 DNA sequence: TGTGCCAGCAGACAATATCTACAGCACACTGAAGCTTTCTTT.